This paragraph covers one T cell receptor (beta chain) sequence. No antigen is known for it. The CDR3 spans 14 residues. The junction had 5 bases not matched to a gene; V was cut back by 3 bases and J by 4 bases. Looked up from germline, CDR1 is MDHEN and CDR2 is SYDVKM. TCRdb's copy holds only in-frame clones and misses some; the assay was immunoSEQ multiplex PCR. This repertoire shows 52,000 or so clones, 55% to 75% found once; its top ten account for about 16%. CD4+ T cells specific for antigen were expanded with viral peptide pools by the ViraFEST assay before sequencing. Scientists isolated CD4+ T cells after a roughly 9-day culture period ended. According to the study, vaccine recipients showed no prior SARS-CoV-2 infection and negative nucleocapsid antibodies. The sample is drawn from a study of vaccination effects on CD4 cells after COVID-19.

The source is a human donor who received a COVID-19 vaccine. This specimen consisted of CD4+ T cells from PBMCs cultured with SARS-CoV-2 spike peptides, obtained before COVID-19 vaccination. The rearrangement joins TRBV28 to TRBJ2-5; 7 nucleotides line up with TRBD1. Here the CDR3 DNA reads TGTGCCAGCAGTTTTCAGGGGGTTGCAGAGACCCAGTACTTC. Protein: CASSFQGVAETQYF.